The clone carrying this TCR beta chain was seen many times. The data belong to a study of T-cell reconstitution after alpha-beta-depleted transplantation in children. Per germline, CDR1 SGHTA and CDR2 FQGNSA. CDR3 length: 13 residues. V was cut by 5 bases and J by 3 bases, with 10 bases left in between. Preparation of the TCRbeta library used unique molecular identifiers. One entry per CDR3 protein, called by TCRdb with MiXCR from the PCR reads. The sample lists over 70,000 distinct CDR3 sequences, approximately 8.4% seen once, with 5.5% to 8% in the top ten. This chain joins TRBV7-2 and TRBJ2-5; no clear D gene. This clonotype was sampled from a human donor who donated a stem cell graft to a child with congenital amegakaryocytic thrombocytopenia. The sequencing used PBMCs from the stem cell graft donor, collected from the stem cell graft. This chain's CDR3 is CASSPSSKETQYF. Written as DNA, the CDR3 is TGTGCCAGCAGCCCCTCCAGCAAAGAGACCCAGTACTTC.